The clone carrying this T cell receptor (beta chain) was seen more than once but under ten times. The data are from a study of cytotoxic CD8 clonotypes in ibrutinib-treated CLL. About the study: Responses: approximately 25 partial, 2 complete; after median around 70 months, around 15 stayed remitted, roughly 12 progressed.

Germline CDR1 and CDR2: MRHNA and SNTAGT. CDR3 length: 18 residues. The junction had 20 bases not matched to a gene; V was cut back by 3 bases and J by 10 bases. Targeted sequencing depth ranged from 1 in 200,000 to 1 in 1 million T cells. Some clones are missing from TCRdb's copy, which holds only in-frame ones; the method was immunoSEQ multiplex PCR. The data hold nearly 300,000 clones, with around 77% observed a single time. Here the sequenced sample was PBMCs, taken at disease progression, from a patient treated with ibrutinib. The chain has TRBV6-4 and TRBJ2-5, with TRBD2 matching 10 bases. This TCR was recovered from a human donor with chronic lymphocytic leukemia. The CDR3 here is CASSENAGSGGQCWGQYF. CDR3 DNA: TGTGCCAGCAGTGAAAATGCGGGTAGCGGGGGGCAATGTTGGGGCCAGTACTTC.